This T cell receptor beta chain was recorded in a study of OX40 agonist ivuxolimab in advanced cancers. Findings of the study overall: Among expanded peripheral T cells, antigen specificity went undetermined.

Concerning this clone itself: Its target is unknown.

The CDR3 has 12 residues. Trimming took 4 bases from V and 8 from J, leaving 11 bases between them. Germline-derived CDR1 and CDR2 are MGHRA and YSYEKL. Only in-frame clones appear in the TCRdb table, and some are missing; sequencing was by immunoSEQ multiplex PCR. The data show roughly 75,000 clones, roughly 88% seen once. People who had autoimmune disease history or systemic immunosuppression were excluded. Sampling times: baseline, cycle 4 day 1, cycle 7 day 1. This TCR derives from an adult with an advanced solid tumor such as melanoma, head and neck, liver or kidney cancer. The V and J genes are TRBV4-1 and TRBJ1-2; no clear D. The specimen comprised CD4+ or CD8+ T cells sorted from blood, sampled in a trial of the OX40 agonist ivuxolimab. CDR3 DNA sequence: TGCGCCAGCAGCCCCCCGGGCGTCGGCTACACCTTC. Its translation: CASSPPGVGYTF.